Here is one T cell receptor beta chain with its context. Its antigen remains unidentified. The input lacks base qualities; no much larger clone sits a single base away. The cohort comprised around 700 healthy bone marrow donors. At the time of sampling, every cohort member was nominally healthy, though immune exposures that went unrecorded were likely present. The donor was CMV seronegative and belonged to the group of roughly 330 seronegative cohort members. Each donor provided a peripheral blood sample, and peripheral blood mononuclear cells were used for TCR beta sequencing. The Qiagen DNeasy Blood Extraction Kit was used to extract genomic DNA from the blood cell samples. The entry originates in a study of cytomegalovirus exposure and HLA in healthy donors (dated by TCRdb to between 2016 and 2019). Background for the entire study: An earlier analysis of roughly 500 of the donors reported 276 Gb of sequence data and 95 million to 140 million unique TCR beta sequences obtained from about 200 million T cells. Of the 350 to 450 genotyped donors, about 80% fell in the genetic ancestry cluster associated with self-reported Caucasian donors. An early release that covered some 630 HLA-typed donors contained approximately 300 gigabases of sequencing data and tens of millions of unique TCR sequences. All discovery cohort repertoires had been generated on a single sequencing platform. Among a few hundred genotyped donors of the cohort, an average of around 240,000 unique TCR beta nucleotide sequences were sequenced per donor, 15% to 20% of them non-productive. Because of strong linkage in the cohort, 5 or 6 DR-DQ haplotypes were treated as single units for association and clustering. In an earlier analysis of more than 550 of the donors, high-throughput TCR beta sequencing was used to judge whether each TCR beta V gene segment behaved as functional or pseudogenic. The T cell repertoires of some 670 subjects were profiled by immunosequencing and related to cytomegalovirus serostatus. Class I and class II HLA loci were covered by the typing at four-digit resolution. In the later analysis, no new phenotypic data were used to find candidate immune exposures; instead, reliance was placed on TCR beta sequences and their occurrence across donors. The number of donors typed differed by locus, with about 629-630 for A, B, C, DRB1 and DQB1, roughly 550 for DQA1, about 610 for DPA1, and some 450 for DPB1. In a later analysis, previously published TCR beta repertoires from 500 to 750 donors were re-analyzed and high-resolution HLA genotyping was added so that TCR occurrence patterns could be studied. A later genetic analysis took genome-wide SNP genotypes for about 55% of the roughly 670 donors and used that subset as a discovery cohort. The study combined high-throughput TCR immunosequencing, statistical association of individual TCRs with disease status, and machine learning to predict cytomegalovirus infection status. Donor age, sex, ethnicity and CMV serostatus were compiled together with the repertoire data. The study aimed to test whether cataloging public T cell receptors could reveal signatures of past pathogen exposure. In addition to the first cohort of approximately 650 subjects, a separate validation cohort of 130 or so different subjects was used.

Overall study results and their limits: A later analysis found that HLA-associated TCR beta chains were more clonally expanded and had lower generation probabilities than equally common non-associated chains. When HLA alleles, especially DR and DQ, strongly co-occurred, TCR associations were difficult to assign to individual alleles. Immune exposure information for the cohort was limited to CMV serostatus. In a later analysis, most CMV-associated TCR beta chains were found to appear HLA-restricted, with HLA associations seemingly driven largely by CMV exposure. A cluster of highly shared sequence variants was judged likely to represent a technical artifact of the sequencing pipeline. Roughly uniform sequencing depth across donors was assumed in presence/absence analyses, although this assumption may not hold. An earlier analysis of approximately 530 of the donors showed that most TCR beta V segments appeared in productive rearrangements either about 87% or about 30% of the time, which broadly matched IMGT annotations. Correlated functional status among segregating V segments might reflect linkage disequilibrium, but an unknown experimental factor could not be ruled out. Only TCR beta chains were sequenced in this cohort, and the absence of alpha or paired-chain data limited detectable features. The authors suggested that the approach could potentially be extended to other disease states and immunological phenotypes. Specific HLA alleles were associated with 15,000 to 20,000 TCR beta sequences at a false discovery rate of 0.05 in a later analysis. A later genetic analysis reported fewer N-insertions in productive TCRs among donors in an Asian-associated ancestry cluster than the 666-donor mean. The 87-base-pair reads could not distinguish some IMGT-functional V segments, including TRBV6-2 and TRBV6-3, so those segments were excluded. A total of about 150 TCR beta chains were listed by the study as associated with cytomegalovirus. Most TCR sequences were seen in very few donors, while some public TCRs were found in many individuals. A further reported finding was that TCR beta sequences accurately predicted the HLA-A and HLA-B alleles for most subjects in the first cohort. In a later analysis, several top co-occurrence clusters were reported to appear linked to parvovirus B19, influenza, CMV and Epstein-Barr virus. Some 16 rarely observed V segments, including chromosome 9 orphons, were excluded from the earlier analysis of about 610 of the donors because counts were too low. A few of the identified cytomegalovirus-associated TCR beta chains were confirmed in vitro to be specific for cytomegalovirus antigens. V-gene and J-gene trimming of TCR beta chains was associated with a missense DCLRE1C variant in a later genetic analysis, and the association was replicated in an independent cohort. The classifier was reported to diagnose cytomegalovirus status with high specificity and sensitivity in both the original and validation cohorts. In a later analysis, TCR association rates were found to vary across HLA loci, with the most associated TCRs seen for DRB1 alleles and the fewest for HLA-C alleles. Because HLA typing was unavailable for some donors at each locus, only the typed subset was used in association tests.

Receptor amplification or capture employed the immunoSEQ multiplex PCR assay. For the multiplex PCR, a mixture combining 60 forward primers for TCR Vbeta segments and 13 reverse primers for TCR Jbeta segments was used. A multiplex PCR assay on genomic DNA amplified the CDR3 region of rearranged TCR beta genes. The amplified TCR beta libraries were sequenced on the Illumina HiSeq System as 87-base-pair reads. For the original study's pipeline: Across the 670 or so repertoires, a later analysis counted some 80 million unique TCR beta chains, some 11 million of which were shared by at least two donors. Raw reads were error-corrected and collapsed into unique sequences by a nearest-neighbor algorithm in which closely related sequences were merged to remove PCR and sequencing errors. Alignment of CDR3 sequences to IMGT reference sequences was used to assign V, D and J gene segments. For a sequence to be retained, a match of at least six nucleotides to both a V gene segment and a J gene segment was required. A rearrangement counted as productive if the CDR3 had no stop codons and remained in frame with V and J, and every other rearrangement counted as non-productive. Following IMGT convention, CDR3 was defined as the stretch from the second conserved V-encoded cysteine to the conserved J-encoded phenylalanine. In an earlier analysis of roughly 580 of the donors, sequences lacking an unambiguous match to a single V gene segment were excluded. In an earlier analysis of several hundred of the donors, V segments were called functional above 56.7% productive rearrangements and were called segregating when the between-donor standard deviation exceeded 5%. To diagnose cytomegalovirus status from the catalog of TCR beta chain sequences, a statistical classification framework was built. V and J gene assignment, in a later analysis, came from comparing TCR nucleotide sequences with IMGT/GENE-DB human TR gene sequences. In a later analysis, CDR3 sequences and most-parsimonious VDJ recombination scenarios were assigned using the TCRdist pipeline. In a later analysis, each TCR beta chain was defined by its CDR3 amino acid sequence together with its V-gene family, and reads without a unique V-gene family were excluded. In a later analysis, 500 to 700 highly shared, low-generation-probability nucleotide sequences were removed to address suspected cross-contamination and a sequencing artifact. For each public chain, a later analysis derived a clonal expansion index from normalized ranks of inferred template counts within each repertoire. In a later analysis, generation probabilities were computed with a VDJ recombination model fitted to out-of-frame rearrangements, and the resulting probabilities were checked against IGoR. Hypergeometric tests were used in a later analysis to score TCR-TCR, TCR-HLA and TCR-CMV co-occurrence, with a repertoire-size bias correction applied to the TCR pairs. To estimate false discovery rates, a later analysis permuted the HLA or CMV assignments 20 times. A later analysis grouped co-occurring TCRs with DBSCAN, adding TCRdist sequence similarity when clustering within HLA-allele-positive subsets. Co-occurrence clustering excluded repertoires with fewer than 30,000 or more than 120,000 public chains, plus five with anomalous nucleotide sharing. Imported from immuneACCESS, the table was reduced by TCRdb to in-frame sequences with V and J called. These copies leave out some clones; in studies compared against another copy, an unresolved V gene accounts for under half, and the cause of the remainder is not known. V, J and clone size are those of that table, while D and trimming were read from the DNA. The sample table holds under 200,000 clones, of which around three quarters were seen once. Roughly 1.9% of the sample rests with the top ten.

The CDR3 starts with the cysteine, ends with the phenylalanine, and has 14 residues. The CDR3 DNA has 42 bases and is translated from base 1. V is clipped by 2 bases and J by 4 bases, and the sequence between their germline boundaries is 12 bases long. Based on the germline V gene, the CDR1 and CDR2 sequences are SGHRS and YFSETQ. The chain is assembled from TRBV5-1 and TRBJ2-5; TRBD2 is perhaps the D gene, given 6 matching bases. The source is a man in his forties in good health and CMV-seronegative. Specimen: PBMCs. In nucleotide form, the sequence is TGCGCCAGCAGCTTTGGGGGGAAATTAGAGACCCAGTACTTC. This sequence encodes CASSFGGKLETQYF. Full variable domain (CDR3 extended with the reference TRBV5-1 and TRBJ2-5 proteins): KAGVTQTPRYLIKTRGQQVTLSCSPISGHRSVSWYQQTPGQGLQFLFEYFSETQRNKGNFPGRFSGRQFSNSRSEMNVSTLELGDSALYLCASSFGGKLETQYFGPGTRLLVL.